This TCR beta chain emerged from a study of beta chain features in type 1 diabetes. Findings and limits, study-wide: In all four CD4+ subsets, TCRB CDR3 length was significantly, moderately reduced in type 1 diabetes. Sequencing the cDNA could make cells with high TCR expression show up more than they should.

The sequenced template was cDNA made from the entire isolated RNA. TCRdb's table, derived via immunoSEQ multiplex PCR, lists solely in-frame clones and lacks some. The repertoire holds hundreds of thousands of clones, with 68% as singletons. The CDR3 loop spans 17 amino acids. Unmatched junction bases numbered 6, after V lost 0 bases and J lost 1 base. Germline loops: CDR1 SNHLY, CDR2 FYNNEI. As for this clone: Its antigen is undetermined.

Sequencing was done on a sample of naive CD4+ T cells from blood. This TCR derives from a man under 40 in good health. This chain links TRBV2 with TRBJ2-3, with 8 nucleotides matching TRBD2. CDR3 bases: TGTGCCAGCAGTGAAGCGAGGAGCGGGGGTGGCACAGATACGCAGTATTTT. Its protein is CASSEARSGGGTDTQYF.